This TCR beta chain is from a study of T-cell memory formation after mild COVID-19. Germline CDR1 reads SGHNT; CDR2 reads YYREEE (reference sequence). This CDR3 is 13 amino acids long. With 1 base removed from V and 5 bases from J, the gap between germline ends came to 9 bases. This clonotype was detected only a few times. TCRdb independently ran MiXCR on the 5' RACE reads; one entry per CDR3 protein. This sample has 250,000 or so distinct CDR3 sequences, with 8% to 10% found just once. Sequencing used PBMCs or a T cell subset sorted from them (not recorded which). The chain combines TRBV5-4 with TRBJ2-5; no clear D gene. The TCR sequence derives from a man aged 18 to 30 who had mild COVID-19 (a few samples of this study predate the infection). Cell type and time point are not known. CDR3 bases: TGTGCCAGCAGCTTGCCCCAGAGGGAGACCCAGTACTTC. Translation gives CASSLPQRETQYF.